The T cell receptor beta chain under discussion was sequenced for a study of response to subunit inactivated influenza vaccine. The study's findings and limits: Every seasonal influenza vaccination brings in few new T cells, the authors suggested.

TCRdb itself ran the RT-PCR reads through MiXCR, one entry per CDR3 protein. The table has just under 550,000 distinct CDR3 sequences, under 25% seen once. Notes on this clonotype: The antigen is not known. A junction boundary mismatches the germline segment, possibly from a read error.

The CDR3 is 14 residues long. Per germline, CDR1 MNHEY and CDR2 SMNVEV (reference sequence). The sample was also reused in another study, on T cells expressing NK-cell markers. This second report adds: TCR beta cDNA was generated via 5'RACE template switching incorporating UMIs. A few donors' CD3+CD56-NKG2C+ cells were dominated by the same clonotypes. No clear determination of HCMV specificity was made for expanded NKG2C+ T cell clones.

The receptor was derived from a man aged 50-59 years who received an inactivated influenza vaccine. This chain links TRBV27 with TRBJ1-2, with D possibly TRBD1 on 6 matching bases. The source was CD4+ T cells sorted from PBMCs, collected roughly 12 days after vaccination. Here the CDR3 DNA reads TGTGCCAGCAGTTTTCACGGCAGGGGAGTTGGCTACGCCTTC. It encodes CASSFHGRGVGYAF.